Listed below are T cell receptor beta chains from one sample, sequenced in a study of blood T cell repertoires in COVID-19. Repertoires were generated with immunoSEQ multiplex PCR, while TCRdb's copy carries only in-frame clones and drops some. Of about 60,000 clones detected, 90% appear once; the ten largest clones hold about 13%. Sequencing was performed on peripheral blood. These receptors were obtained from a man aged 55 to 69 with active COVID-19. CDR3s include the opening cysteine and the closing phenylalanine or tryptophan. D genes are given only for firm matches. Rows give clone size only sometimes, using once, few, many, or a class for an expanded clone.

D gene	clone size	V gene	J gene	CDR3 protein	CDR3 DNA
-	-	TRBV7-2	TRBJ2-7	CASSFGTGAYEQYF	TGTGCCAGCAGCTTTGGAACCGGGGCCTACGAGCAGTACTTC
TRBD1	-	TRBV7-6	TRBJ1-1	CASSLVWDRNTEAFF	TGTGCCAGCAGCTTAGTATGGGACAGAAACACTGAAGCTTTCTTT
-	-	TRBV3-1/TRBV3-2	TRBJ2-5	CASSPTAGETQYF	TGTGCCAGCAGCCCGACCGCGGGGGAGACCCAGTACTTC
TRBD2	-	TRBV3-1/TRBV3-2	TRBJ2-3	CASSQGPSGLAGTQYF	TGTGCCAGCAGCCAAGGTCCTAGCGGGCTTGCCGGTACGCAGTATTTT
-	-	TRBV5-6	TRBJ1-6	CASSMRVRPGHLNSPLHF	TGTGCCAGCAGCATGAGGGTAAGACCGGGACATCTAAATTCACCCCTCCACTTT
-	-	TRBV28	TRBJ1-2	CASSPPGRYGYTF	TGTGCCAGCAGTCCCCCAGGGCGCTATGGCTACACCTTC
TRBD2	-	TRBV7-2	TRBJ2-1	CASSSTSGLAGNEQFF	TGTGCCAGCAGCTCTACATCGGGACTAGCTGGCAATGAGCAGTTCTTC
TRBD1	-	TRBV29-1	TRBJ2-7	CSVEGVGTGDSYEQYF	TGCAGCGTTGAAGGCGTTGGGACAGGGGACTCCTACGAGCAGTACTTC
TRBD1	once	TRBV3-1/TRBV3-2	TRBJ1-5	CASSQHDRGGNQPQHF	TGTGCCAGCAGCCAACATGACAGGGGGGGCAATCAGCCCCAGCATTTT
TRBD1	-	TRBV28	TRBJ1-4	CASSFWTGTTEKLFF	TGTGCCAGCAGTTTTTGGACAGGGACGACCGAAAAACTGTTTTTT
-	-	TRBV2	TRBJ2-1	CASSEFRYNEQFF	TGTGCCAGCAGTGAGTTCAGATACAATGAGCAGTTCTTC
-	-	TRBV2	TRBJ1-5	CASRVQGNVPQHF	TGTGCCAGCAGGGTTCAGGGTAACGTGCCCCAGCATTTT
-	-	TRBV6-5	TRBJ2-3	CASTGFTDTQYF	TGTGCCAGCACTGGCTTCACAGATACGCAGTATTTT
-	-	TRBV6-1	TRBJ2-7	CASSELSYEQYF	TGTGCCAGCAGTGAACTATCCTACGAGCAGTACTTC
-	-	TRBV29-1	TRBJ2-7	CSVETGGGSEQYF	TGCAGCGTTGAAACTGGTGGGGGGTCCGAGCAGTACTTC
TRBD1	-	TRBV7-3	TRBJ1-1	CASSAGQGNTEAFF	TGTGCCAGCAGCGCCGGACAGGGGAACACTGAAGCTTTCTTT
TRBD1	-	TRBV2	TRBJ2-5	CASSDPGTVKETQYF	TGTGCCAGCAGTGACCCCGGGACAGTTAAAGAGACCCAGTACTTC
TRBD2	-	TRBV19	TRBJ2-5	CASSWTSGNQETQYF	TGTGCCAGTAGTTGGACTAGCGGAAACCAAGAGACCCAGTACTTC
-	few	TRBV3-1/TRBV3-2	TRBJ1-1	CASSQDKRENEAFF	TGTGCCAGCAGCCAAGATAAGAGAGAGAATGAAGCTTTCTTT
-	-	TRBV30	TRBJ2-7	CAWSRGGYEQYF	TGTGCCTGGAGTAGAGGGGGCTACGAGCAGTACTTC
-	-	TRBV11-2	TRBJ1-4	CASSATGGALEKLFF	TGTGCCAGCAGCGCCACGGGGGGGGCATTAGAAAAACTGTTTTTT
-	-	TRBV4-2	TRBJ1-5	CASSQDAQGWGQPQHF	TGTGCCAGCAGCCAAGATGCCCAGGGTTGGGGACAGCCCCAGCATTTT
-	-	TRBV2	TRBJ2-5	CASINRGWGAQYF	TGTGCCAGCATCAACAGGGGCTGGGGGGCCCAGTACTTC
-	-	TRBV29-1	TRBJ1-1	CSVGLQGSGTEAFF	TGCAGCGTCGGATTACAGGGATCCGGCACTGAAGCTTTCTTT
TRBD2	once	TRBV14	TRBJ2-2	CASSLTSGSSGELFF	TGTGCCAGCAGCCTGACTAGCGGGAGTTCCGGGGAGCTGTTTTTT
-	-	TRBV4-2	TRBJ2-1	CASSQDGAASRYNEQFF	TGTGCCAGCAGCCAAGACGGTGCTGCTAGTCGCTACAATGAGCAGTTCTTC
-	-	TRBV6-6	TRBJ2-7	CASTGELHEQYF	TGTGCCAGCACAGGGGAGCTCCACGAGCAGTACTTC
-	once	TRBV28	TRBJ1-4	CASSLSGRWEKLFF	TGTGCCAGCAGTTTATCAGGGCGGTGGGAAAAACTGTTTTTT
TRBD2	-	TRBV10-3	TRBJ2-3	CAIGLAADTQYF	TGTGCCATTGGACTAGCAGCAGATACGCAGTATTTT
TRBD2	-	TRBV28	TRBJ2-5	CASSLLTSGSVETQYF	TGTGCCAGCAGTCTTCTGACTAGCGGGAGCGTGGAGACCCAGTACTTC
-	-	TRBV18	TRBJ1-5	CASSPSDSNQPQHF	TGTGCCAGCTCACCTTCAGATAGCAATCAGCCCCAGCATTTT
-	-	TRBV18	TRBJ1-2	CASSLRGDNYGYTF	TGTGCCAGCTCACTCCGGGGGGATAACTATGGCTACACCTTC
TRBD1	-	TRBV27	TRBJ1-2	CASSLSWTGTEGYTF	TGTGCCAGCAGTTTATCCTGGACAGGGACGGAGGGCTACACCTTC
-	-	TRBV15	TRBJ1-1	CATSRGGENTEAFF	TGTGCCACCAGCAGGGGGGGAGAGAACACTGAAGCTTTCTTT
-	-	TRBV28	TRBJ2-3	CAIRGEPDTQYF	TGTGCTATCAGGGGGGAACCCGATACGCAGTATTTT
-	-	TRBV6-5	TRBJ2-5	CASSPSGAVETQYF	TGTGCCAGCAGCCCCAGTGGGGCGGTAGAGACCCAGTACTTC
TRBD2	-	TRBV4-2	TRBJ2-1	CASSRTSGFYNEQFF	TGTGCCAGCAGCCGGACTAGCGGCTTTTACAATGAGCAGTTCTTC
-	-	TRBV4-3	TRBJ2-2	CASSQEVQGRGELFF	TGCGCCAGCAGCCAAGAGGTCCAGGGCCGCGGGGAGCTGTTTTTT
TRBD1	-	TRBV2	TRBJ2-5	CASSVVTGPQETQYF	TGTGCCAGCAGTGTTGTGACAGGGCCACAAGAGACCCAGTACTTC
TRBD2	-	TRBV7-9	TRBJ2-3	CASSPQTSGRADTQYF	TGTGCCAGCAGCCCACAGACTAGCGGGAGGGCAGATACGCAGTATTTT
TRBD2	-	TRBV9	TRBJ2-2	CASSVAGSGSANTGELFF	TGTGCCAGCAGCGTAGCAGGTAGCGGGAGCGCGAACACCGGGGAGCTGTTTTTT
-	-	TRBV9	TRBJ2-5	CASSVDTQETQYF	TGTGCCAGCAGCGTGGACACTCAAGAGACCCAGTACTTC
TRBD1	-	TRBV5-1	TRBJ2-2	CASSNPQGASTGELFF	TGCGCCAGCAGCAACCCACAGGGGGCGAGCACCGGGGAGCTGTTTTTT
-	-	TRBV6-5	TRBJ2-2	CASSWRANTGELFF	TGTGCCAGCAGTTGGAGGGCTAACACCGGGGAGCTGTTTTTT
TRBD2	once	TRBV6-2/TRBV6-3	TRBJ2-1	CASSYRAGVSVSNEQFF	TGTGCCAGCAGTTACAGAGCGGGAGTTTCGGTATCCAATGAGCAGTTCTTC